Presented here are 9 T cell receptor beta chains from one specimen sequenced in a study of T cell repertoires in cytomegalovirus infection. These receptors' antigens are unknown. Using its own MiXCR run on the reads, TCRdb lists one record per CDR3 protein. The sample includes 140,000 to 150,000 distinct CDR3 sequences, more than 30% of them seen just once. The material sequenced was CD8+ T cells from cultured PBMCs, taken from culture after CMV antigen stimulation. These receptors were collected from a human donor in good health (CMV status not recorded). Some clones in this sample may be carry-over from other donors' samples.

This clonotype appeared many times. The chain uses TRBV7-8 and TRBJ2-1, with 13 bases identical to TRBD2. With 5 bases clipped from V and 2 bases from J, the junction kept 6 bases outside the gene matches. Looked up from germline, CDR1 is SGHVS and CDR2 is FQNEAQ. The CDR3 has 17 amino acids. The CDR3 nucleotides read TGTGCCAGCAGCATGGGACTAGCGGGGTTTCCCTACAATGAGCAGTTCTTC. This encodes CASSMGLAGFPYNEQFF.

The sample holds many counts of this clonotype. This chain uses TRBV19 with TRBJ1-1; D call uncertain. The CDR3 spans 14 residues. The V end lost 6 bases, the J end lost 0 bases, and 11 bases lay between the germline ends. Germline-derived CDR1 and CDR2 are LNHDA and SQIVND (reference sequence). CDR3 sequence reads: CASRARRMNTEAFF. The DNA for the CDR3 is TGTGCCAGTAGAGCTAGGAGAATGAACACTGAAGCTTTCTTT.

V gene TRBV6-2 or TRBV6-3 combines with J gene TRBJ2-2; 8 bases agree with TRBD1. The CDR3 has 15 residues. Germline loops: CDR1 MNHEY, CDR2 SVGEGT. The V and J ends lost 10 bases and 7 bases, in that order; junction bases with no gene match: 14. CDR3 DNA: TGTGCCACAAGACAGGGGTCTGGTATTTACGGGGAGCTGTTTTTT. This encodes CATRQGSGIYGELFF.

This sequence joins TRBV20-1 and TRBJ2-6; TRBD1 aligns across 7 bases. CDR1 and CDR2 from the germline V gene are DFQATT and SNEGSKA (reference sequence). The CDR3 is 15 residues long. The V gene end was trimmed by 5 bases and the J gene end by 2 bases; junction bases not matched to a gene: 6. For the CDR3, the DNA is TGCAGTGCTCCCCCTGACAGGGCTGGGGCCAACGTCCTGACTTTC. It is translated as CSAPPDRAGANVLTF.

V usage is TRBV7-9 and J usage is TRBJ2-5; D gene uncertain. The CDR3 extends over 15 amino acids. From germline, CDR1 is SEHNR and CDR2 FQNEAQ (reference sequence). The V and J ends lost 6 bases and 0 bases respectively, with 14 bases between them. The CDR3 region has the DNA TGTGCCAGCAGTTCCCAGAGACGGAACCAAGAGACCCAGTACTTC. This codes for CASSSQRRNQETQYF.

This clonotype was detected only a few times. The chain recombines TRBV7-9 with TRBJ1-5; 8 bases line up with TRBD1. CDR1 SEHNR and CDR2 FQNEAQ come from the germline V gene (reference sequence). J was trimmed by 6 bases and V by 6 bases; bases with no gene match: 4. The CDR3 sequence is 13 residues long. CDR3 region: CASRTGDGQPQHF. The CDR3 DNA sequence: TGTGCCAGCAGGACAGGGGACGGTCAGCCCCAGCATTTT. Full variable domain (remainder filled in from reference TRBV7-9 and TRBJ1-5): DTGVSQNPRHKITKRGQNVTFRCDPISEHNRLYWYRQTLGQGPEFLTYFQNEAQLEKSRLLSDRFSAERPKGSFSTLEIQRTEQGDSAMYLCASRTGDGQPQHFGDGTRLSIL.

This clonotype has a count of ten or more. V and J are TRBV2 and TRBJ1-4; 7 bases are shared with TRBD1. The V gene's germline CDR1 is SNHLY and CDR2 FYNNEI. This CDR3 comprises 15 residues. V trimming: 2 bases; J trimming: 5 bases; junction bases outside the gene matches: 5. The CDR3 sequence is CASSESRDRNEKLFF. CDR3 DNA sequence: TGTGCCAGCAGTGAAAGCAGGGACAGAAATGAAAAACTGTTTTTT.

A few counts support this clonotype. The V gene is TRBV7-9, the J gene TRBJ2-7; the match to TRBD2 covers 10 bases. Per germline, CDR1 SEHNR and CDR2 FQNEAQ (reference sequence). This CDR3 region has 15 residues. After removal of 2 bases from V and 0 bases from J, the junction contained 1 base not matched to a gene. The CDR3 DNA follows: TGTGCCAGCAGCTTAAGCGGGGGGGCCTCCTACGAGCAGTACTTC. Translation gives CASSLSGGASYEQYF.

The chain carries TRBV12-3 or TRBV12-4 and TRBJ2-3; D possibly corresponds to TRBD2 (6 bases). Trimming took 3 bases from V and 1 from J, leaving 8 bases between them. The CDR3 contains 14 residues. The CDR3 reads CASSFRGGTDTQYF. DNA for the CDR3: TGTGCCAGCAGTTTTCGCGGGGGCACAGATACGCAGTATTTT.